This T cell receptor beta chain is from a study of identical twins. TCRdb re-called the 5' RACE reads with MiXCR, one entry per CDR3 protein. This sample has 1.5 million to 2 million distinct CDR3 sequences, with under 35% found just once. The CDR3 runs to 16 residues. The germline V gene encodes CDR1 DFQATT and CDR2 SNEGSKA (reference sequence). Trimming at V came to 3 bases and at J to 2 bases, leaving 6 bases not matched to a gene. This chain uses TRBV20-1 with TRBJ2-1, with TRBD2 matching 11 bases. This TCR came from a newborn girl in good health. Sequencing was done on a sample of cord blood. The DNA of the CDR3 is TGCAGTGCTAGGGTACTAGCGGGAGCGGCCTACAATGAGCAGTTCTTC. Translated: CSARVLAGAAYNEQFF.